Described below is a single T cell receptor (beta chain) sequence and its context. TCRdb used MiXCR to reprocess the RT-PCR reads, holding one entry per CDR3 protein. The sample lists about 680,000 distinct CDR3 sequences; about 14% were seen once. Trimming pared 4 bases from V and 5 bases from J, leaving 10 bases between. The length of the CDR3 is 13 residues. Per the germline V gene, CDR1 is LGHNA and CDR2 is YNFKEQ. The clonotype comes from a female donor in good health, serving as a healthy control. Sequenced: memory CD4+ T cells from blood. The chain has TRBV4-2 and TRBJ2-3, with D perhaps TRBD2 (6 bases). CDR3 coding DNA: TGTGCCAGCAGCCTGGGGGGAAAAGATACGCAGTATTTT. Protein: CASSLGGKDTQYF.